A single sample gave rise to the 18 T cell receptor beta chains below, sequenced in a study of cytomegalovirus exposure and HLA in healthy donors. Use of 60 Vbeta and 13 Jbeta primers characterized the PCR. Generated by immunoSEQ multiplex PCR, the TCRdb table keeps only in-frame clones and is missing some. Here the sample spans tens of thousands of clones, over 75% being singletons. Sequencing used PBMCs. All receptors come from a man aged 25-45 years in good health and CMV-seropositive.

The sample holds one count of this clone. The chain couples TRBV28 to TRBJ2-3; D possibly corresponds to TRBD1 (6 bases). V lost 7 bases and J lost 10, with 12 bases in between. The germline CDR1 and CDR2 sequences are MDHEN and SYDVKM. There are 11 residues in the CDR3. In DNA form, the CDR3 reads TGTGCCAGCACCTCTCAGGGGTCGCAGTATTTT. It encodes CASTSQGSQYF.

This chain joins TRBV5-1 and TRBJ1-3; 8 bases are a match to TRBD1. V was pared by 4 bases and J by 2 bases, with 8 bases of the junction left unmatched. The CDR3 is made up of 16 amino acids. Germline-derived CDR1 and CDR2 are SGHRS and YFSETQ. CDR3 nucleotides: TGCGCCAGCAGCGCGAAGATACAGGGGGCTGGAAACACCATATATTTT. Its translation is CASSAKIQGAGNTIYF.

V and J are TRBV30 and TRBJ2-1; 7 bases align to TRBD1. J gave up 0 bases and V 6 bases, and 8 bases lay outside the gene matches. The CDR3 contains 15 residues. Germline CDR1 reads GTSNPN; CDR2 reads SVGIG (reference sequence). The CDR3 coding sequence is TGTGCCTGTCAAGACAGGGTCAGCTCCTACAATGAGCAGTTCTTC. This translates into CACQDRVSSYNEQFF.

Remarks on this clone: A read error may account for a junction end that differs from germline. This chain links TRBV9 with TRBJ1-2, with D unclear. CDR3 length equals 11 residues. Germline V gene lookup returns CDR1 SGDLS and CDR2 YYNGEE. The CDR3 bases are TGTGCCAGCAGCCCGGAGGGCTTTTCCTCCTTC. This codes for CASSPEGFSSF.

This clone was detected only once. J is TRBJ2-1 and V is TRBV30; D is perhaps TRBD2 (6 bases). Germline V gives CDR1 GTSNPN, CDR2 SVGIG (reference sequence). V was shortened by 4 bases and J by 1 base, with 8 bases between the two germline ends. The CDR3 consists of 13 residues. CDR3 DNA sequence: TGTGCCTGGAAAGGGACTTCCTACAATGAGCAGTTCTTC. This codes for CAWKGTSYNEQFF.

The chain carries TRBV5-1 and TRBJ2-3, with D tentatively TRBD2 (5 bases). V was cut by 6 bases and J by 11 bases, with 13 bases left in between. CDR1 SGHRS and CDR2 YFSETQ come from the germline V gene. The CDR3 contains 11 residues. CDR3 nucleotide sequence: TGCGCCAGCAATAACGGGGTTGGGCAGTATTTT. This codes for CASNNGVGQYF.

This rearrangement joins TRBV7-9 to TRBJ1-2, with TRBD1 identical over 7 bases. The CDR3 length is 18 residues. Unmatched junction bases numbered 20, after V lost 2 bases and J lost 8 bases. CDR1 is SEHNR, CDR2 FQNEAQ, per germline (reference sequence). CDR3 protein: CASSLSVARGGELGGYTF. CDR3 bases: TGTGCCAGCAGCTTATCGGTGGCCAGAGGGGGCGAGTTAGGCGGCTACACCTTC.

This clone is a singleton in its sample. V and J are TRBV19 and TRBJ1-2, with 8 bases lining up with TRBD1. Germline V gene lookup returns CDR1 LNHDA and CDR2 SQIVND (reference sequence). The trim removed 1 base at V and 4 bases at J, leaving 5 bases unmatched. The CDR3 loop spans 15 amino acids. DNA of the CDR3: TGTGCCAGTAGTATAGTCGGGACAGGCGTCTATGGCTACACCTTC. Translating gives CASSIVGTGVYGYTF. Looking up the rest from reference TRBV19 and TRBJ1-2 gives the full variable domain: DGGITQSPKYLFRKEGQNVTLSCEQNLNHDAMYWYRQDPGQGLRLIYYSQIVNDFQKGDIAEGYSVSREKKESFPLTVTSAQKNPTAFYLCASSIVGTGVYGYTFGSGTRLTVV.

This chain joins TRBV19 and TRBJ1-6; 8 bases match TRBD1. V shed 5 bases and J 12 bases; nucleotides not matched to a gene: 18. The germline V gene encodes CDR1 LNHDA and CDR2 SQIVND (reference sequence). The CDR3 consists of 17 residues. The CDR3 reads CASSARRRTGLGEPLHF. In nucleotides, the CDR3 is TGTGCCAGTAGTGCTCGACGAAGGACAGGGCTAGGCGAACCCCTCCACTTT.

The V gene is TRBV7-2, the J gene TRBJ2-2; D gene unclear. V was clipped by 1 base and J by 6 bases, with 24 bases between them. The CDR3 spans 19 residues. CDR1 SGHTA and CDR2 FQGNSA come from the germline V gene. The CDR3 here is CASSLGPPPADWVAGELFF. CDR3 nucleotide sequence: TGTGCCAGCAGCTTAGGTCCCCCCCCCGCCGACTGGGTGGCCGGGGAGCTGTTTTTT.

This clone has a single count. The V gene is TRBV6-6, the J gene TRBJ2-1; 7 nucleotides match TRBD2. In germline, CDR1 is MNHNY, CDR2 SVGAGI (reference sequence). The CDR3 contains 15 residues. The J segment lost 6 bases and the V segment lost 2 bases, leaving 7 bases of the junction unmatched. DNA for the CDR3: TGTGCCAGCAGTTACAGCGGGGCTGTTTCCAATGAGCAGTTCTTC. It translates to CASSYSGAVSNEQFF.

The gene calls are TRBV29-1 and TRBJ1-1, with 7 nucleotides matching TRBD1. This CDR3 has 13 residues. The germline V gene encodes CDR1 SQVTM and CDR2 ANQGSEA. V trimming: 7 bases; J trimming: 2 bases; junction bases outside the gene matches: 7. Here the CDR3 reads CSGIDRANTEAFF. The CDR3 DNA follows: TGCAGCGGGATCGACAGGGCTAACACTGAAGCTTTCTTT.

The chain joins TRBV28 to TRBJ1-1; tentatively, D is TRBD1 (5 bases). Germline V gene sequence: CDR1 MDHEN, CDR2 SYDVKM. There are 14 residues in the CDR3. With 7 bases removed from V and 3 bases from J, the gap between germline ends came to 15 bases. DNA of the CDR3: TGTGCCAGCATCGAGGGAGGGGTGCACACTGAAGCTTTCTTT. It codes for CASIEGGVHTEAFF.

Here the CDR3 DNA reads TGCGCCAGCAGCCAAGTCACTGGTGACACCATATATTTT. Translating it yields CASSQVTGDTIYF. The chain uses TRBV4-1 and TRBJ1-3; D unresolved. CDR3 length: 13 amino acids. Germline values: CDR1 MGHRA, CDR2 YSYEKL. V was cut by 1 base and J by 8 bases, with 9 bases left in between.

The rearrangement uses TRBV2 and TRBJ2-7, with TRBD2 identical over 14 bases. CDR3 length: 15 amino acids. The junction had 2 bases not matched to a gene; V was cut back by 6 bases and J by 1 base. The germline gives CDR1 SNHLY, CDR2 FYNNEI. The CDR3, as DNA: TGTGCCAGCAGAGGACTAGCGGGGGGTTCCTACGAGCAGTACGTC. Protein product: CASRGLAGGSYEQYV.

V and J are TRBV30 and TRBJ1-2; D is unresolved. Trimming left V 0 bases short and J 1 base short, with 12 bases between. CDR1 GTSNPN and CDR2 SVGIG come from the germline V gene (reference sequence). The CDR3 contains 15 residues. This CDR3 reads CAWSVRRVINYGYTF. The CDR3 bases are TGTGCCTGGAGTGTACGCCGAGTAATTAACTATGGCTACACCTTC.

The sample holds one count of this clone. The V call is TRBV19, the J call TRBJ2-7; 10 nucleotides agree with TRBD2. This CDR3 has 15 amino acids. Trimming at V came to 8 bases and at J to 2 bases, leaving 9 bases not matched to a gene. Germline lookup yields CDR1 LNHDA and CDR2 SQIVND (reference sequence). The CDR3 DNA reads as TGTGCCAGTTCGACAGGGACTAGCGCGACCTACGAGCAGTACTTC. It yields the protein CASSTGTSATYEQYF.

V is TRBV4-1 and J is TRBJ1-1; D ambiguous. V lost 0 bases to trimming and J lost 6 bases, with 8 bases between them. Germline V lookup: CDR1 MGHRA, CDR2 YSYEKL. The CDR3 contains 13 residues. In DNA form, the CDR3 reads TGCGCCAGCAGCCAAGATCTTCCCGCTGAAGCTTTCTTT. It encodes CASSQDLPAEAFF.